This TCR beta chain was identified during a study of T cell responses to AZD1222 COVID-19 vaccine. Turning to the study itself: Pooled together were second doses at about 4 or about 12 weeks.

Study results and caveats: A reported finding is that nearly half of spike-specific TCRs target unmutated variant regions. Spike-specific TCR repertoires showed rising breadth and depth after two AZD1222 doses.

A word on this clone: Its antigen is undetermined.

Profiling relied on immunoSEQ multiplex PCR, and the TCRdb table lists in-frame clones only, not all of them. The repertoire has around 94,000 clones, 70% to 90% of them found once; the top ten carry 19%. CDR3 size: 15 residues. Germline-derived CDR1 and CDR2 are MNHEY and SVGEGT. Trimming cost V 5 bases and J 3 bases, with 17 bases left between them. This clonotype was obtained from an adult in good health. The material sequenced was peripheral blood, taken on day 0 of AZD1222 vaccination. The chain employs TRBV6-2 or TRBV6-3 and TRBJ2-7; possibly TRBD2 for D (6 bases). CDR3 loop: CASSRGIFELYEQYF. CDR3 in DNA: TGTGCCAGCAGTCGCGGGATCTTTGAACTCTACGAGCAGTACTTC.